Sequencing of this T cell receptor beta chain was carried out in a study of OX40 agonist ivuxolimab in advanced cancers. The V gene end was trimmed by 4 bases and the J gene end by 6 bases; junction bases not matched to a gene: 13. This CDR3 region has 17 residues. Germline lookup yields CDR1 LNHDA and CDR2 SQIVND (reference sequence). Data came from immunoSEQ multiplex PCR; TCRdb stores just in-frame clones and leaves some out. The top ten hold about 1% of the sample, which has 50,000 to 60,000 clones, about nine tenths seen once. The TCR sequence derives from an adult with an advanced solid tumor such as melanoma, head and neck, liver or kidney cancer. V gene TRBV19 combines with J gene TRBJ1-5, with TRBD1 identical over 9 bases. The sequencing here drew on CD4+ or CD8+ T cells sorted from blood, taken in a trial of the OX40 agonist ivuxolimab. In nucleotides, the CDR3 is TGTGCCAGTAGTACTCCGGGACAGGGAAGGCGTGCTCAGCCCCAGCATTTT. Residues: CASSTPGQGRRAQPQHF.